This T cell receptor (beta chain) was captured in a study of low-dose radiotherapy and immunotherapy resistance in tumors. Study at large: Aspirin was administered orally at 300 mg daily for four cycles, commencing on cycle 1 day 1.

The CDR3 totals 16 residues. V dropped 5 bases and J dropped 4; count of bases not matched to a gene: 13. Germline CDR1 reads SGHAT; CDR2 reads FQNNGV. Both TCRalpha and TCRbeta chains were reverse transcribed with V-gene-specific primers. For amplifying TCRs, the PCR ran for roughly 20 cycles with Phusion, which was used together with a constant-region primer and the adapter on the V primers. TCRdb used MiXCR to reprocess the reads, holding one entry per CDR3 protein. Of approximately 84,000 distinct CDR3 sequences listed, 18% are singletons. The sample's time point: before trial treatment. This clonotype was observed at least ten times.

This receptor was obtained from a male donor with prostate cancer. Material: PBMCs, obtained before treatment. The V gene is TRBV11-2, the J gene TRBJ2-5, with TRBD2 identical over 7 bases. For the CDR3, the DNA is TGTGCCAGCAGCGACTATACGGGGGGTTTCCGAGAGACCCAGTACTTC. Translation: CASSDYTGGFRETQYF.